The rows below give T cell receptor beta chains drawn from one sample of a study of blood T cell repertoires in COVID-19. Assay used: immunoSEQ multiplex PCR; TCRdb lists only in-frame clones, some missing. The sample holds about 670,000 clones; 70% to 90% are singletons and the top ten take roughly 0.25%. The sequenced sample was peripheral blood. The receptors here all came from a woman aged 18-35 years with acute or convalescent COVID-19. Both conserved end residues are part of each CDR3. D genes are given only for firm matches. Clone size is not always given. Where it is, it says once, few, many or a class for expanded clones.

j_gene: TRBJ1-4
v_gene: TRBV7-9
d_gene: NA
abundance: few
CDR3aa: CASSLVPRDEKLFF
CDR3nt: TGTGCCAGCAGCTTAGTGCCCCGGGATGAAAAACTGTTTTTT

j_gene: TRBJ1-4
v_gene: TRBV5-1
d_gene: TRBD1
abundance: NA
CDR3aa: CASSLEGQRRLSSEKLFF
CDR3nt: TGCGCCAGCAGCTTGGAGGGACAGCGACGGTTGAGCAGTGAAAAACTGTTTTTT

j_gene: TRBJ2-7
v_gene: TRBV30
d_gene: TRBD2
abundance: NA
CDR3aa: CAWSFGGGKYEQYF
CDR3nt: TGTGCCTGGAGTTTCGGCGGGGGAAAGTACGAGCAGTACTTC

j_gene: TRBJ2-7
v_gene: TRBV5-1
d_gene: TRBD2
abundance: NA
CDR3aa: CASRRGTSGGPYEQYF
CDR3nt: TGCGCCAGCAGGAGGGGGACTAGCGGGGGCCCTTACGAGCAGTACTTC

j_gene: TRBJ2-3
v_gene: TRBV23-1
d_gene: NA
abundance: few
CDR3aa: CASLPRGSGTDTQYF
CDR3nt: TGCGCCAGCTTGCCCAGGGGATCAGGCACAGATACGCAGTATTTT

j_gene: TRBJ1-2
v_gene: TRBV6-4
d_gene: NA
abundance: few
CDR3aa: CASTLTAGASRGGYGYTF
CDR3nt: TGTGCCAGCACGTTAACGGCGGGGGCGAGTAGAGGAGGCTATGGCTACACCTTC

j_gene: TRBJ1-2
v_gene: TRBV4-3
d_gene: TRBD1
abundance: NA
CDR3aa: CASSQDQDRERFDGYTF
CDR3nt: TGCGCCAGCAGCCAAGATCAGGACAGGGAACGATTCGATGGCTACACCTTC

j_gene: TRBJ1-1
v_gene: TRBV7-2
d_gene: TRBD1
abundance: NA
CDR3aa: CASSLRTGVTEAFF
CDR3nt: TGTGCCAGCAGCTTGAGGACAGGGGTCACTGAAGCTTTCTTT

j_gene: TRBJ2-7
v_gene: TRBV6-5
d_gene: TRBD1
abundance: NA
CDR3aa: CASSSTGTGDYEQYF
CDR3nt: TGTGCCAGCAGCTCAACGGGGACAGGGGATTATGAGCAGTACTTC

j_gene: TRBJ1-5
v_gene: TRBV30
d_gene: NA
abundance: NA
CDR3aa: CAWSVPGGGQPQHF
CDR3nt: TGTGCCTGGAGTGTACCTGGGGGCGGGCAGCCCCAGCATTTT

j_gene: TRBJ1-6
v_gene: TRBV13
d_gene: TRBD1
abundance: few
CDR3aa: CASSLQGVRQSPLHF
CDR3nt: TGTGCCAGCAGCCTACAGGGGGTTCGGCAGTCACCCCTCCACTTT

j_gene: TRBJ2-7
v_gene: TRBV28
d_gene: NA
abundance: NA
CDR3aa: CASSLVARDEQYF
CDR3nt: TGTGCCAGCAGTTTGGTGGCCAGGGACGAGCAGTACTTC

j_gene: TRBJ2-3
v_gene: TRBV11-3
d_gene: TRBD2
abundance: NA
CDR3aa: CASGPGLADDTQYF
CDR3nt: TGTGCCAGCGGTCCGGGACTAGCGGATGATACGCAGTATTTT

j_gene: TRBJ1-3
v_gene: TRBV9
d_gene: NA
abundance: NA
CDR3aa: CASSVVPGDRNTIYF
CDR3nt: TGTGCCAGCAGCGTGGTCCCCGGGGATAGGAACACCATATATTTT

j_gene: TRBJ2-5
v_gene: TRBV30
d_gene: TRBD2
abundance: NA
CDR3aa: CAWSPKTLAGGPGGETQYF
CDR3nt: TGTGCCTGGAGTCCGAAAACCTTAGCGGGGGGGCCAGGAGGAGAGACCCAGTACTTC

j_gene: TRBJ2-3
v_gene: TRBV10-2
d_gene: NA
abundance: NA
CDR3aa: CASSMGFRDTQYF
CDR3nt: TGCGCCAGCAGTATGGGCTTCAGGGATACGCAGTATTTT

j_gene: TRBJ1-2
v_gene: TRBV5-1
d_gene: NA
abundance: NA
CDR3aa: CASSLDGRTNYGYTF
CDR3nt: TGCGCCAGCAGCTTGGATGGGAGAACTAACTATGGCTACACCTTC

j_gene: TRBJ2-1
v_gene: TRBV7-3
d_gene: TRBD2
abundance: NA
CDR3aa: CASSPGLAYNEQFF
CDR3nt: TGTGCCAGCAGCCCCGGACTAGCGTACAATGAGCAGTTCTTC

j_gene: TRBJ1-1
v_gene: TRBV5-8
d_gene: NA
abundance: NA
CDR3aa: CASSQRGNTEAFF
CDR3nt: TGTGCCAGCAGCCAGAGAGGGAACACTGAAGCTTTCTTT

j_gene: TRBJ1-2
v_gene: TRBV30
d_gene: NA
abundance: NA
CDR3aa: CAWSPRYGYTF
CDR3nt: TGTGCCTGGAGTCCCAGATATGGCTACACCTTC